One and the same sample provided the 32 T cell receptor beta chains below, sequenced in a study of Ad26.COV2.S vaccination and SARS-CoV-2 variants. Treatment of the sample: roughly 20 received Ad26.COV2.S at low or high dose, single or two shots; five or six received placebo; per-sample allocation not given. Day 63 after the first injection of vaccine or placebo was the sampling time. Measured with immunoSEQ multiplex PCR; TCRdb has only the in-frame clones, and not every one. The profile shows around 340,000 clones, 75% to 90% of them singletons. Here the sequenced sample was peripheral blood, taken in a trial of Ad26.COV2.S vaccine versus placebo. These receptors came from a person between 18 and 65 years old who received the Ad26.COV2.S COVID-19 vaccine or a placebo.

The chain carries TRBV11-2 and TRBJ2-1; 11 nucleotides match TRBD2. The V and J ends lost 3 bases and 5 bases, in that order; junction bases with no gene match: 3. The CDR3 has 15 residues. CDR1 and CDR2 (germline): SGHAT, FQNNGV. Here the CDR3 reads CASSFPGLADNEQFF. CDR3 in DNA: TGTGCCAGCAGCTTCCCGGGACTAGCGGACAATGAGCAGTTCTTC.

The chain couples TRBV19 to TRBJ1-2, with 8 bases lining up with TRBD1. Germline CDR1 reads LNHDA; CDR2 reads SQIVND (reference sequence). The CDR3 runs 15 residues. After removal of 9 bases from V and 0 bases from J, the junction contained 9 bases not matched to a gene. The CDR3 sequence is CASKGTGDANYGYTF. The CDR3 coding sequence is TGTGCCAGCAAGGGGACAGGAGACGCTAACTATGGCTACACCTTC.

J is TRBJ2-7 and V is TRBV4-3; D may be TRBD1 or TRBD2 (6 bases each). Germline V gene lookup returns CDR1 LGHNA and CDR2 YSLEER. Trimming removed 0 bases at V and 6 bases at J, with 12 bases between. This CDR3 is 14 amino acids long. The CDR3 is CASSQDIGGPEQYF. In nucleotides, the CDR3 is TGCGCCAGCAGCCAAGATATCGGGGGCCCCGAGCAGTACTTC.

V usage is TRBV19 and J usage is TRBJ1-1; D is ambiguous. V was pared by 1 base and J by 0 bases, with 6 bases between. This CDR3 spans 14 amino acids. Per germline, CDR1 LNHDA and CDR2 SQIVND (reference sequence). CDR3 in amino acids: CASSIGEVNTEAFF. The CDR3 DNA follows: TGTGCCAGTAGTATAGGGGAGGTGAACACTGAAGCTTTCTTT.

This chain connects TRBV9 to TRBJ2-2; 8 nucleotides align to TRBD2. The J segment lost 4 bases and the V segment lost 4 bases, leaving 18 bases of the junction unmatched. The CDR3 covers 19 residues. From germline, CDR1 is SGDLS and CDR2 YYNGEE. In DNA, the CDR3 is TGTGCCAGCAGCTTCTCGGCGGGGGGAGTTGCCGTTGGCACCGGGGAGCTGTTTTTT. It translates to CASSFSAGGVAVGTGELFF. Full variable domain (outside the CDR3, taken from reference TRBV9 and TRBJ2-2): DSGVTQTPKHLITATGQRVTLRCSPRSGDLSVYWYQQSLDQGLQFLIQYYNGEERAKGNILERFSAQQFPDLHSELNLSSLELGDSALYFCASSFSAGGVAVGTGELFFGEGSRLTVL.

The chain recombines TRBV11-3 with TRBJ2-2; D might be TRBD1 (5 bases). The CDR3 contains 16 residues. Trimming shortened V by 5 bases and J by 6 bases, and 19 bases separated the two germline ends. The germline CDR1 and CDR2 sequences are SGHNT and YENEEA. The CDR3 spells CASSTRYDQGPGELFF. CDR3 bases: TGTGCCAGCAGCACGCGTTACGATCAGGGTCCCGGGGAGCTGTTTTTT.

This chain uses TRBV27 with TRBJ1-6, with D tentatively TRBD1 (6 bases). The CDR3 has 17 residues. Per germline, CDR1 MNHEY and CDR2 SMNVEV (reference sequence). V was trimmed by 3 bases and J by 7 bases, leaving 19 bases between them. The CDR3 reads CASSFPTTGGPNSPLHF. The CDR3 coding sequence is TGTGCCAGCAGTTTCCCAACTACGGGGGGCCCCAATTCACCCCTCCACTTT.

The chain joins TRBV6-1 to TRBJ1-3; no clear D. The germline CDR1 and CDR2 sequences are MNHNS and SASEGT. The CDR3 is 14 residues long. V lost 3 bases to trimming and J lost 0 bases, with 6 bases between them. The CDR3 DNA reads TGTGCCAGCAGTGAGACTATCTCTGGAAACACCATATATTTT. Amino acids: CASSETISGNTIYF.

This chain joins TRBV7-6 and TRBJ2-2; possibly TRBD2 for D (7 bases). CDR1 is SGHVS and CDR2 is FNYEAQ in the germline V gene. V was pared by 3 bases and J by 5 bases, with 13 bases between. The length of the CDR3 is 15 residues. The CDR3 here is CASSFGGRRTGELFF. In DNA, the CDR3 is TGTGCCAGCAGCTTCGGGGGGCGCCGGACCGGGGAGCTGTTTTTT.

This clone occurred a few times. CDR3 coding DNA: TGCGCCAGCAGAGGACTAGCGGGAGCAAATGAGCAGTTCTTC. Translating gives CASRGLAGANEQFF. The chain uses TRBV10-2 and TRBJ2-1, with TRBD2 identical over 13 bases. CDR1 and CDR2 (germline): WSHSY, SAAADI. Losses at the gene ends were 6 bases for V and 7 bases for J; bases not matched to a gene: 3. The CDR3 extends over 14 amino acids.

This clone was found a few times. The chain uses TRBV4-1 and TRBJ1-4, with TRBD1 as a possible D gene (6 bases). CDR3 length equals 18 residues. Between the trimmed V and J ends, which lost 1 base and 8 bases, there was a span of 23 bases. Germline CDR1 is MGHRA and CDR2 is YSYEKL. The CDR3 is CASSQVFPGGGREEKLFF. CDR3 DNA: TGCGCCAGCAGCCAAGTCTTCCCGGGCGGGGGGCGTGAAGAAAAACTGTTTTTT.

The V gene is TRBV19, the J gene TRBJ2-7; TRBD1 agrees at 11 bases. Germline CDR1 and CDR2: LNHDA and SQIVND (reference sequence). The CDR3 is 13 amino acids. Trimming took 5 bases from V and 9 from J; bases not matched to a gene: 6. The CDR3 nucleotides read TGTGCCAGTAGTGTATTGGACAGGGGGCCGCAGTACTTC. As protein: CASSVLDRGPQYF.

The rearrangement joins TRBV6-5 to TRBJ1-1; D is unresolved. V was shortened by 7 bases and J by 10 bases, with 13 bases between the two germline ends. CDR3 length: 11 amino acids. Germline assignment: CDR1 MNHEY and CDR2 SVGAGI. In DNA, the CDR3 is TGTGCCAGCACCAGACTAAATGGAGCTTTCTTT. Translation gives CASTRLNGAFF.

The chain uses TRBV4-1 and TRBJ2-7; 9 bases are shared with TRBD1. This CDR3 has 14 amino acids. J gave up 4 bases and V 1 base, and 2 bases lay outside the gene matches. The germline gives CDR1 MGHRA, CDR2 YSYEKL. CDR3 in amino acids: CASSQGDRVYEQYF. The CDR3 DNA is TGCGCCAGCAGCCAAGGGGACAGGGTTTACGAGCAGTACTTC.

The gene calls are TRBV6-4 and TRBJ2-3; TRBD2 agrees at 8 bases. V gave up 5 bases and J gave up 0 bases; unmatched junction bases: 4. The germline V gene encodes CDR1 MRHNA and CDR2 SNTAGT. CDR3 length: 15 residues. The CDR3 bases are TGTGCCAGCAGTCATAGCGGGGAGAGCACAGATACGCAGTATTTT. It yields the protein CASSHSGESTDTQYF.

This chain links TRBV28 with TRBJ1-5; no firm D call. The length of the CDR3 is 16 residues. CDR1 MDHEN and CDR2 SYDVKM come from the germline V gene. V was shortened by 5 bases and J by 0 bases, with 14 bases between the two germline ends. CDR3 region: CASSPLETSSNQPQHF. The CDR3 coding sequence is TGTGCCAGCAGTCCTCTTGAGACAAGTAGCAATCAGCCCCAGCATTTT.

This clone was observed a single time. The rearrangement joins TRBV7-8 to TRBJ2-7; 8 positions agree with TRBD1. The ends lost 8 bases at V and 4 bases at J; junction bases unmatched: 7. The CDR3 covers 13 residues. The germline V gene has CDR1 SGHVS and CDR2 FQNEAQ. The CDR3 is CASSRTGFYEQYF. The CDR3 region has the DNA TGTGCCAGCTCACGGACAGGGTTTTACGAGCAGTACTTC.

The chain's CDR3 is CASSLARGRLNEQFF. For the CDR3, the DNA is TGTGCCAGCAGTTTAGCCAGGGGGCGTTTGAATGAGCAGTTCTTC. The chain uses TRBV28 and TRBJ2-1, with 8 bases aligning to TRBD1. The CDR3 is 15 amino acids. Germline CDR1 reads MDHEN; CDR2 reads SYDVKM. Trimming at V came to 2 bases and at J to 7 bases, leaving 7 bases not matched to a gene.

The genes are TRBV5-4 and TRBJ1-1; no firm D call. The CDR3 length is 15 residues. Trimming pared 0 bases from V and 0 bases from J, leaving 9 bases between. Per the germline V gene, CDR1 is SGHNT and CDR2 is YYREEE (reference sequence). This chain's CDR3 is CASSLEWGMNTEAFF. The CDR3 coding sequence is TGTGCCAGCAGCTTGGAATGGGGAATGAACACTGAAGCTTTCTTT.

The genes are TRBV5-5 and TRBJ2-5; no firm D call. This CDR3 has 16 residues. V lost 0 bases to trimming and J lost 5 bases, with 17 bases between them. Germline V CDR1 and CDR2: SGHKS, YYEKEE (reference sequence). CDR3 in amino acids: CASSLAVGLELETQYF. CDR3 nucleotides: TGTGCCAGCAGCTTGGCCGTCGGGCTAGAATTGGAGACCCAGTACTTC. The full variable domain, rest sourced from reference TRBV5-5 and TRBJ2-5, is DAGVTQSPTHLIKTRGQQVTLRCSPISGHKSVSWYQQVLGQGPQFIFQYYEKEERGRGNFPDRFSARQFPNYSSELNVNALLLGDSALYLCASSLAVGLELETQYFGPGTRLLVL.

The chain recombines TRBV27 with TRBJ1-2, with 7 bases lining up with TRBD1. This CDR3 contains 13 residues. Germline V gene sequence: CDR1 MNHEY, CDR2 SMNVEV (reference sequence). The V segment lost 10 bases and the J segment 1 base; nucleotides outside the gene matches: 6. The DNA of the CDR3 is TGTGCCACCTCCACAGGGGTTAACTATGGCTACACCTTC. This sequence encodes CATSTGVNYGYTF.

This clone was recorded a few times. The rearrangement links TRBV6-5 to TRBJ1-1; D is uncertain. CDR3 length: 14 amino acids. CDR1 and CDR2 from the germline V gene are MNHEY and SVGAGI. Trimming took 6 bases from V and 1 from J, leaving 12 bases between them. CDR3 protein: CASSSRTANTEAFF. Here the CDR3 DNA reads TGTGCCAGCAGCTCAAGGACGGCGAACACTGAAGCTTTCTTT.

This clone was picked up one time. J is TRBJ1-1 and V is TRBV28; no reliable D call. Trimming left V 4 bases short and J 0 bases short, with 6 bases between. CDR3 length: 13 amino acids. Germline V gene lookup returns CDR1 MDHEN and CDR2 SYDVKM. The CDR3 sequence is CASSSEMNTEAFF. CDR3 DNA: TGTGCCAGCAGTTCAGAGATGAACACTGAAGCTTTCTTT. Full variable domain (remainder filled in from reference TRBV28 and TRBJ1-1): DVKVTQSSRYLVKRTGEKVFLECVQDMDHENMFWYRQDPGLGLRLIYFSYDVKMKEKGDIPEGYSVSREKKERFSLILESASTNQTSMYLCASSSEMNTEAFFGQGTRLTVV.

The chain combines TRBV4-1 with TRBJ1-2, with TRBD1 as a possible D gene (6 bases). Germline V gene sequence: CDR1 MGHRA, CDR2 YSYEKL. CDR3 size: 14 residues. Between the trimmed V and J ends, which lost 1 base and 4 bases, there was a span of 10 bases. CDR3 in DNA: TGCGCCAGCAGCCAAGCCCCACAGGGCTATGGCTACACCTTC. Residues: CASSQAPQGYGYTF.

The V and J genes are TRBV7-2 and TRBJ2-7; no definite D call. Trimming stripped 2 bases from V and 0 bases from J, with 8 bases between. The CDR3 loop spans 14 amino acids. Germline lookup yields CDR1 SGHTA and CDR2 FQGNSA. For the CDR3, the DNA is TGTGCCAGCAGCTTAACATTGACCTCCTACGAGCAGTACTTC. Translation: CASSLTLTSYEQYF.

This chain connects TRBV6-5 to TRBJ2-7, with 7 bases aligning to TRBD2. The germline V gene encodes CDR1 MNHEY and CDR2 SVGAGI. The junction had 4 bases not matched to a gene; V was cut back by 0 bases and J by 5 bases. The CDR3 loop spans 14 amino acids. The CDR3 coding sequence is TGTGCCAGCAGTTACTCTGGGGGGGGAGACGAGCAGTACTTC. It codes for CASSYSGGGDEQYF.

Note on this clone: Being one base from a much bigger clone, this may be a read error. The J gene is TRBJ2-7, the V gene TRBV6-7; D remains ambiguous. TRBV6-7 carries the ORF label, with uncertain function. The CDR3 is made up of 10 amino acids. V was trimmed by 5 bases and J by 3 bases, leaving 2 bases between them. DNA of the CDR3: TGTGCCAGCAGTGACTACGAGCAGTACTTC. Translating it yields CASSDYEQYF.

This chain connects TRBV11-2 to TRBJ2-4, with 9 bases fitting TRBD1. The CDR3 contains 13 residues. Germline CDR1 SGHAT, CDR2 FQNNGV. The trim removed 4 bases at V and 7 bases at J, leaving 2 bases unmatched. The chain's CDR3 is CASSWGQGNIQYF. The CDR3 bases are TGTGCCAGCAGCTGGGGACAGGGCAACATTCAGTACTTC.

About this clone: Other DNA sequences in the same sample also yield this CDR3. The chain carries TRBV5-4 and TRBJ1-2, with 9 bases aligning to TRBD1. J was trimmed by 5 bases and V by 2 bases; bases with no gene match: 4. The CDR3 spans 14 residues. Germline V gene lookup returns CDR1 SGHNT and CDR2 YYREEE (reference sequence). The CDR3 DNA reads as TGTGCCAGCAGCTTAGACAGGGGGAGTTATGGCTACACCTTC. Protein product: CASSLDRGSYGYTF.

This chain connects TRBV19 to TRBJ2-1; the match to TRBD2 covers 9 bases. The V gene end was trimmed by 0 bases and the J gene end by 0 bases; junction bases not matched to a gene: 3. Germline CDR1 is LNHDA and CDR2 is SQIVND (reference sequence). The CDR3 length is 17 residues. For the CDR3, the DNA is TGTGCCAGTAGTATAGATGCGGGGGGGGGCTCCTACAATGAGCAGTTCTTC. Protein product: CASSIDAGGGSYNEQFF.

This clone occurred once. Here the CDR3 reads CASSLTSGGSTDTQYF. As DNA, the CDR3 is TGCGCCAGCAGCCTAACTAGCGGGGGAAGCACAGATACGCAGTATTTT. This rearrangement joins TRBV4-3 to TRBJ2-3, with 11 bases matching TRBD2. CDR1 and CDR2 (germline): LGHNA, YSLEER. This CDR3 comprises 16 residues. The ends lost 4 bases at V and 0 bases at J; junction bases unmatched: 3.

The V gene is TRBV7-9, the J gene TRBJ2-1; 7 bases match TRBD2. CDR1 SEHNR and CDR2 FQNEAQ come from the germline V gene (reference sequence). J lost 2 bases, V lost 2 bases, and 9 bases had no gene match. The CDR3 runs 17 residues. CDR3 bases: TGTGCCAGCAGCTTATGGGGAGGGAGAGGAACCTACAATGAGCAGTTCTTC. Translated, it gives CASSLWGGRGTYNEQFF.